This T cell receptor beta chain was captured by sequencing in a study of identical twins. The cDNA had a unique molecular identifier and a template-switch universal primer site. MiXCR was run by TCRdb on the 5' RACE reads, yielding one entry per CDR3 protein. This sample has roughly 250,000 distinct CDR3 sequences, with more than 12% found just once. Notes on this clonotype: Its specificity is not known.

Only healthy Caucasians were enrolled as donors. Germline V gene sequence: CDR1 SGHTA, CDR2 FQGNSA. V dropped 6 bases and J dropped 4 bases, with 13 bases sitting between them. CDR3 length: 14 amino acids. Study-wide results and caveats: Fewer insertions were carried by abundant cord blood beta clonotypes, but none was seen in memory repertoires. It was possible that invariant MAIT and iNKT cells partly confounded the zero-insertion analyses.

Sequenced sample: memory (CD45RO+) T cells sorted from blood. This chain uses TRBV7-2 with TRBJ2-1; D may correspond to TRBD1 or TRBD2 (5 bases each). The receptor was derived from a woman in her late teens or twenties in good health. In DNA form, the CDR3 reads TGTGCCAGCAGGCCTCGGGGCGGGTACAATGAGCAGTTCTTC. Protein: CASRPRGGYNEQFF.